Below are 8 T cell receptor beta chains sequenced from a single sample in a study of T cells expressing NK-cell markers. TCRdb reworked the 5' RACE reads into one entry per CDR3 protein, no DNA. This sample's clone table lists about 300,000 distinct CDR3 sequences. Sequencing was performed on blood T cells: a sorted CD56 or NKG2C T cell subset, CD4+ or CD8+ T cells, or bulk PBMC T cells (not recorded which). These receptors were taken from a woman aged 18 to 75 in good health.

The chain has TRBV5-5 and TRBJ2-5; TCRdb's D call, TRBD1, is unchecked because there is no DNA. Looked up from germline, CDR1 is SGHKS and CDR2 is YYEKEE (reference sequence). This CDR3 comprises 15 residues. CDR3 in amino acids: CASSLADRWAETQYF.

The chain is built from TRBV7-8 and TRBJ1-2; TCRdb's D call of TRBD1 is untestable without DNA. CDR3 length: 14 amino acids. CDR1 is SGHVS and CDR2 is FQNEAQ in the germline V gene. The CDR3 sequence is CASSPRVGAGGYTF.

CDR3 sequence: CASSQTFLNEQFF. V gene TRBV4-1 combines with J gene TRBJ2-1. CDR1 MGHRA and CDR2 YSYEKL come from the germline V gene. CDR3 length equals 13 residues.

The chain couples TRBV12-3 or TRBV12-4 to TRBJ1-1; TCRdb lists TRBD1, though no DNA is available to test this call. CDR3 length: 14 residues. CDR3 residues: CASSLDRVRSEAFF.

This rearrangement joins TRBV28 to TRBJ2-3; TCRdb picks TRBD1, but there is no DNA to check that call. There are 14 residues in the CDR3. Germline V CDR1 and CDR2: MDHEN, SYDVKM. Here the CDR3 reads CASSPRTGLHTQYF.

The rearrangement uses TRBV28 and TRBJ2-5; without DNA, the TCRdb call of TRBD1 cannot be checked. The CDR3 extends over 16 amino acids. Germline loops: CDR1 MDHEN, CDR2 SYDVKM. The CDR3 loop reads CASSSTGIAVGETQYF. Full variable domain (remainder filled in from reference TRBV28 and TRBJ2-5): DVKVTQSSRYLVKRTGEKVFLECVQDMDHENMFWYRQDPGLGLRLIYFSYDVKMKEKGDIPEGYSVSREKKERFSLILESASTNQTSMYLCASSSTGIAVGETQYFGPGTRLLVL.

CDR3 protein: CASKDQLHNEQFF. The J gene is TRBJ2-1, the V gene TRBV12-3 or TRBV12-4. The CDR3 loop spans 13 amino acids.

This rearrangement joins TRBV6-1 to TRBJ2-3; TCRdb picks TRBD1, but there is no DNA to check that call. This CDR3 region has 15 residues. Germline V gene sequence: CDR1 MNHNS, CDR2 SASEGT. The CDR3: CASGRDVSSTDTQYF.